This TCR beta chain is from a study of molecular identifiers for immune sequencing clone quantification. This clonotype has at least ten counts. Its matching antigen is unknown. Sorted cells numbering 20,000 to 1,000,000, with 10%, 30% or 50% RNA, yielded the naive CD8 libraries. Based on a CD8+CD4-CCR7+CD45RA+ profile, naive CD8 T cells were sorted. This CDR3 region has 12 residues. V was shortened by 3 bases and J by 2 bases, with 5 bases between the two germline ends. Germline CDR1 reads SGHTA; CDR2 reads FQGNSA. Preparation of the bulk TCR libraries relied on previously described methods and listed TCR primers. TCRdb fed the PCR reads into MiXCR, producing one record per CDR3 protein. The data show over 600,000 distinct CDR3 sequences, just under 20% seen once. Study results and caveats: Clones above 20 RNA copies contained over 97% of effector molecules but under 1% of naive ones.

The chain recombines TRBV7-2 with TRBJ2-7; D not certain. The sequence came from a human donor in good health. Some libraries in this study had Jurkat cell RNA spiked in. The sample consisted of naive CD8+ T cells from blood, with Jurkat cell RNA spiked in. Subset in this sample: FACS-sorted CD8+CD4-CCR7+CD45RA+ naive T cells. CDR3 coding DNA: TGTGCCAGCAGCTTGCCAACCTACGAGCAGTACTTC. It is translated as CASSLPTYEQYF. The full variable domain, completed using reference TRBV7-2 and TRBJ2-7, is GAGVSQSPSNKVTEKGKDVELRCDPISGHTALYWYRQSLGQGLEFLIYFQGNSAPDKSGLPSDRFSAERTGGSVSTLTIQRTQQEDSAVYLCASSLPTYEQYFGPGTRLTVT.